This T cell receptor beta chain was identified during a study of T cell changes during pregnancy in multiple sclerosis. Profiled with immunoSEQ multiplex PCR; TCRdb holds only in-frame clones, not every one. The top ten hold 0.58% of the sample, which has about 76,000 clones, roughly 94% seen once. Trimming took off 4 bases at V and 0 bases at J, with 12 bases between the two ends. The CDR3 is 16 amino acids. Germline V gene lookup returns CDR1 SGHTA and CDR2 FQGNSA. This sample comprised peripheral blood, obtained in the third trimester of pregnancy. This TCR was recovered from a female donor with multiple sclerosis, enrolled in a pregnancy study. V is TRBV7-2 and J is TRBJ2-2, with a tentative D call TRBD1 (7 bases). DNA of the CDR3: TGTGCCAGCAGCTATCAGGGGGGCTCGAACACCGGGGAGCTGTTTTTT. Protein sequence: CASSYQGGSNTGELFF.